The TCR beta chain under discussion was sequenced for a study of glioma-infiltrating T cells. This clonotype was counted only a few times. Amplification of TCR alpha and beta CDR3 regions from RNA used iRepertoire nested multiplex PCR. In TCRdb, the multiplex PCR reads were re-called with MiXCR into one record per CDR3 protein. Found here are about 140,000 distinct CDR3 sequences, about two fifths of them singletons; the top ten hold over 15%. Germline V gene data show CDR1 as DFQATT and CDR2 as SNEGSKA (reference sequence). After removal of 6 bases from V and 5 bases from J, the junction contained 14 bases not matched to a gene. The CDR3 covers 15 residues.

This TCR was recovered from a human donor with low-grade glioma or glioblastoma, undergoing nonglioma brain surgery, or in good health (not recorded which). The chain has TRBV20-1 and TRBJ2-7; 9 nucleotides align to TRBD1. Specimen: glioma tissue, nonneoplastic brain tissue, or PBMCs (not recorded which). The CDR3 loop reads CSAQTAGTGTNEQYF. The CDR3 nucleotides read TGCAGTGCCCAGACGGCAGGGACAGGGACTAACGAGCAGTACTTC.